This T cell receptor beta chain was retrieved from a study of shared clonotypes between healthy human individuals. Study background: Each donor had three CD4 naive, three CD4 memory, two CD8 naive and one CD8 memory plate.

Libraries were prepared by immunoSEQ multiplex PCR; TCRdb keeps only in-frame clonotypes and omits some of them. This sample has some 790,000 clones; just under 75% occur once, and the top ten carry under 2%. CDR3 length: 17 amino acids. Trimming left V 0 bases short and J 5 bases short, with 17 bases between. The V gene's germline CDR1 is SGHRS and CDR2 YFSETQ. This receptor was obtained from a woman in her twenties or thirties in good health. The J gene is TRBJ1-4, the V gene TRBV5-1; the D gene is possibly TRBD1 (6 bases). Sequencing input: memory CD4+ T cells sorted from blood. Subset specified: CD45RA-negative fraction. The CDR3 is CASSLDGGHTENEKLFF. CDR3 bases: TGCGCCAGCAGCTTGGACGGGGGGCACACGGAGAATGAAAAACTGTTTTTT.